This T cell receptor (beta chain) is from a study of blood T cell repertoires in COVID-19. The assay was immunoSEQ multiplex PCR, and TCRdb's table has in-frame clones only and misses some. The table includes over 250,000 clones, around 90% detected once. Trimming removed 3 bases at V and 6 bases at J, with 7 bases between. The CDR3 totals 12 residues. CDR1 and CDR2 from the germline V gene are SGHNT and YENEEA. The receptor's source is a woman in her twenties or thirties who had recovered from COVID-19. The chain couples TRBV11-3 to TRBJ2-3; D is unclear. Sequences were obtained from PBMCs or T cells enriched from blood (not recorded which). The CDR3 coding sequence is TGTGCCAGCAGCTTGAGGAGTGATACGCAGTATTTT. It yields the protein CASSLRSDTQYF.